This T cell receptor (beta chain) came from a study of blood T cell repertoires in COVID-19 (TCRdb year 2020). As for the study more broadly: Samples covering the acute and convalescent phases of COVID-19 were provided by collaborators in the United States, Italy and Spain. The material from the prospective study consisted of cDNA or gDNA derived from T cells, B-cell-depleted T cells, or PBMCs. The dataset comprised deeply sampled blood TCRbeta repertoires from subjects exposed to, actively infected with, or recovered from COVID-19. The repertoires were made available in a free public database intended to serve as a resource for research on the immune response to SARS-CoV-2. The samples were drawn from two sources: the first 160 participants of the ongoing ImmuneRACE study, and 1,000 to 1,500 subjects contributed by 6 global collaborators. Nearly every sample came with metadata listing a de-identified subject ID, COVID-19 status, age in years and sex. Where available, HLA class I and class II types were taken from metadata supplied by the sample provider and were not determined by assay-based typing. General study outcomes and caveats: How much clinical and demographic metadata was included differed by source and by participant, and the metadata was provided uncurated.

Trimming removed 4 bases from V and 3 bases from J; the gene matches leave 12 bases unexplained. Taken from cysteine to phenylalanine, the CDR3 has 16 residues. Only the CDR3 DNA stays, 48 bases, in frame from base 1. The germline V gene sets CDR1 to SGHTA and CDR2 to FQGNSA. About this clone itself: Which antigen it targets is not known. There are no base qualities to consult, and no much larger clone falls within one base.

TCRbeta CDR3 regions were amplified from genomic DNA using the immunoSEQ Assay, a bias-controlled multiplex PCR. From the authors' description of their analysis: Nucleated cell counts per sample were estimated from amplification of reference gene primers within the assay. To quantify the absolute abundance of each unique TCRbeta CDR3 rearrangement, sequence reads were collapsed and filtered. For each sample, productive Simpson clonality was calculated as the square root of Simpson's diversity index over productive rearrangements. TCRdb retrieved this table from immuneACCESS and kept in-frame rearrangements only. Not all clones are present; in checked studies, unresolved V genes account for under half, and no reason is known for the remainder. The V and J calls and the clone size are those of that table, but D and trimming were determined from the DNA. The sample table contains some 150,000 clones; only one count was recorded for over 60% of them. The top ten constitute around 1.7% of the sample.

Each collaborating institution followed its own protocols to collect whole blood in K2EDTA tubes. For TCRbeta analysis, collaborators shipped samples in one of three forms: frozen whole blood, isolated PBMCs, or DNA extracted from either of those sample types. This TCR was sampled from a man older than 75 with acute or convalescent COVID-19. Here the chain combines TRBV7-2 and TRBJ2-7, with TRBD2 matching 7 junction bases. The sample comprised peripheral blood. CDR3 loop: CASSSTGWGGDYEQYF. The nucleotide sequence is TGTGCCAGCAGCTCCACCGGTTGGGGGGGGGACTACGAGCAGTACTTC.